Below, 19 T cell receptor beta chains from the same sample are listed, as sequenced in a study of T cell responses to AZD1222 COVID-19 vaccine. The data were produced by immunoSEQ multiplex PCR, yet TCRdb's version contains in-frame clones alone and is incomplete. The top ten clones hold around 0.57% of a sample with more than 250,000 clones, 93% of them seen once. The sequences come from peripheral blood, collected on day 0 of AZD1222 vaccination. The origin of the receptors is an adult in good health.

The chain couples TRBV29-1 to TRBJ2-1; no firm D call. V lost 6 bases and J 5 bases, leaving 14 bases between the germline ends. This CDR3 is built from 13 residues. Germline assignment: CDR1 SQVTM and CDR2 ANQGSEA. The CDR3 DNA reads TGCAGCGTCCTGGTGGCCGAGCACAATGAGCAGTTCTTC. It encodes CSVLVAEHNEQFF.

V is TRBV30 and J is TRBJ1-2, with TRBD1 as a possible D gene (5 bases). Germline V gene sequence: CDR1 GTSNPN, CDR2 SVGIG (reference sequence). The V gene lost 0 bases and the J gene lost 1 base, with 12 bases spanning the gap. CDR3 length: 15 residues. In DNA form, the CDR3 reads TGTGCCTGGAGTGTTCGGGGGAGGGATAACTATGGCTACACCTTC. It specifies CAWSVRGRDNYGYTF.

This chain uses TRBV20-1 with TRBJ1-2; perhaps TRBD1 as D (5 bases). The CDR3 consists of 14 residues. Germline CDR1 and CDR2: DFQATT and SNEGSKA (reference sequence). The germline V and J ends were trimmed by 3 bases and 4 bases, with 15 bases remaining between them. In DNA, the CDR3 is TGCAGTGCTAGTGAGGTCAGGGAGGGCTATGGCTACACCTTC. Amino acids: CSASEVREGYGYTF.

The chain couples TRBV13 to TRBJ2-2; D assignment may be TRBD1 or TRBD2 (5 bases each). CDR1 PRHDT and CDR2 FYEKMQ come from the germline V gene (reference sequence). V was trimmed by 6 bases and J by 5 bases, leaving 13 bases between them. The CDR3 is 14 residues long. CDR3 loop: CASRKAGTTGELFF. As DNA, the CDR3 is TGTGCCAGCAGAAAGGCAGGGACGACCGGGGAGCTGTTTTTT.

In DNA, the CDR3 is TGCGCCAGCAGCTTTTATGCCGGGGCAACCGGGGATACGCAGTATTTT. It specifies CASSFYAGATGDTQYF. V is TRBV5-1 and J is TRBJ2-3; D may correspond to TRBD1 or TRBD2 (5 bases each). The CDR3 is 16 residues long. V was pared by 2 bases and J by 6 bases, with 19 bases between. Germline V gene sequence: CDR1 SGHRS, CDR2 YFSETQ. Full variable domain (missing parts from reference TRBV5-1 and TRBJ2-3): KAGVTQTPRYLIKTRGQQVTLSCSPISGHRSVSWYQQTPGQGLQFLFEYFSETQRNKGNFPGRFSGRQFSNSRSEMNVSTLELGDSALYLCASSFYAGATGDTQYFGPGTRLTVL.

This chain joins TRBV7-8 and TRBJ1-2; 9 nucleotides agree with TRBD1. J was trimmed by 4 bases and V by 5 bases; bases with no gene match: 11. There are 16 residues in the CDR3. Germline CDR1 is SGHVS and CDR2 is FQNEAQ. In nucleotides, the CDR3 is TGTGCCAGCAGCACCCTGATAGGGGACAGGGCCTATGGCTACACCTTC. It specifies CASSTLIGDRAYGYTF.

The V call is TRBV28, the J call TRBJ2-7; no definite D call. The CDR3 sequence is 13 residues long. Looked up from germline, CDR1 is MDHEN and CDR2 is SYDVKM. With 3 bases removed from V and 6 bases from J, the gap between germline ends came to 12 bases. CDR3 sequence (DNA): TGTGCCAGCAGTTTGGGTAGGGTAGGCGAGCAGTACTTC. As protein: CASSLGRVGEQYF.

The gene calls are TRBV24-1 and TRBJ2-1; D uncertain. V lost 3 bases to trimming and J lost 10 bases, with 12 bases between them. The CDR3 spans 13 residues. CDR1 is KGHDR, CDR2 SFDVKD, per germline. CDR3 in amino acids: CATSDPILEEQFF. DNA for the CDR3: TGTGCCACCAGTGATCCGATTCTAGAGGAGCAGTTCTTC.

The CDR3 sequence is CASSLGGAGGMPINSRRNEQYF. CDR3 DNA sequence: TGTGCCAGCAGCTTAGGGGGGGCGGGAGGTATGCCGATAAACTCGCGGAGGAACGAGCAGTACTTC. This chain uses TRBV7-6 with TRBJ2-7, with 8 bases matching TRBD2. This CDR3 is 22 amino acids long. The J segment lost 5 bases and the V segment lost 1 base, leaving 28 bases of the junction unmatched. Germline values: CDR1 SGHVS, CDR2 FNYEAQ.

This chain joins TRBV4-1 and TRBJ2-7; a possible D gene is TRBD2 (6 bases). The CDR3 is 15 amino acids. The germline gives CDR1 MGHRA, CDR2 YSYEKL. V was pared by 3 bases and J by 7 bases, with 19 bases between. The CDR3 DNA follows: TGCGCCAGCAGCCATCCAACTCCTCCGGGAGCGGAGCAGTACTTC. It yields the protein CASSHPTPPGAEQYF.

The rearrangement joins TRBV7-2 to TRBJ2-1; the D gene is possibly TRBD2 (5 bases). The CDR3 contains 15 residues. Germline-derived CDR1 and CDR2 are SGHTA and FQGNSA. V dropped 5 bases and J dropped 4 bases, with 15 bases sitting between them. CDR3 in amino acids: CASSLAGALYNEQFF. The DNA for the CDR3 is TGTGCCAGCAGCCTCGCGGGCGCATTATACAATGAGCAGTTCTTC.

This chain links TRBV6-5 with TRBJ2-7, with TRBD2 matching over 10 bases. Trimming cost V 3 bases and J 3 bases; bases outside gene matches: 8. Germline CDR1 and CDR2: MNHEY and SVGAGI. The CDR3 is made up of 16 amino acids. As DNA, the CDR3 is TGTGCCAGCAGTTATTATCGACTAGCGGGTAACTACGAGCAGTACTTC. Amino acids: CASSYYRLAGNYEQYF.

The sample holds a few counts of this clone. The chain uses TRBV2 and TRBJ1-1, with D possibly matching TRBD1 (5 bases). V shed 0 bases and J shed 11 bases, with 16 bases lying between them. The CDR3 runs 14 residues. Germline assignment: CDR1 SNHLY and CDR2 FYNNEI. DNA of the CDR3: TGTGCCAGCAGTGAAGCGGGGACGACCTCGTTGGCTTTCTTT. This gives the protein CASSEAGTTSLAFF.

This rearrangement joins TRBV27 to TRBJ2-7; TRBD2 matches at 7 bases. The germline V gene encodes CDR1 MNHEY and CDR2 SMNVEV (reference sequence). With 6 bases clipped from V and 11 bases from J, the junction kept 16 bases outside the gene matches. The CDR3 has 14 residues. This chain's CDR3 is CASSPGLAGRGEYF. The DNA of the CDR3 is TGTGCCAGCAGCCCCGGTTTAGCGGGCCGGGGAGAGTACTTC.

The rearrangement links TRBV28 to TRBJ1-5; D ambiguous. Germline-derived CDR1 and CDR2 are MDHEN and SYDVKM. This CDR3 has 16 residues. Trimming took 6 bases from V and 0 from J, leaving 15 bases between them. The CDR3 coding sequence is TGTGCCAGCAGACCGGTACGGCTTTATAGCAATCAGCCCCAGCATTTT. Its protein is CASRPVRLYSNQPQHF.

The genes are TRBV2 and TRBJ1-5; unclear D gene. The CDR3 spans 13 residues. Germline V gene sequence: CDR1 SNHLY, CDR2 FYNNEI. V lost 5 bases and J lost 0, with 5 bases in between. The CDR3, as DNA: TGTGCCAGCAGTCTAGGTAGCAATCAGCCCCAGCATTTT. It specifies CASSLGSNQPQHF.

The chain combines TRBV25-1 with TRBJ2-5; TRBD2 might be the D (5 bases). CDR3 length equals 13 residues. V was shortened by 1 base and J by 6 bases, with 9 bases between the two germline ends. The germline CDR1 and CDR2 sequences are MGHDK and SYGVNS. The CDR3 DNA is TGTGCCAGCAGTGAATCGGGGATTAAGACCCAGTACTTC. Encoded protein: CASSESGIKTQYF.

J is TRBJ1-5 and V is TRBV5-1; D is possibly TRBD1 (5 bases). Trimming took off 3 bases at V and 4 bases at J, with 14 bases between the two ends. The germline V gene has CDR1 SGHRS and CDR2 YFSETQ. The CDR3 contains 15 residues. The CDR3 bases are TGCGCCAGCAGCTGGACGGGGGAAGGGAATCAGCCCCAGCATTTT. This translates into CASSWTGEGNQPQHF.

CDR3 protein: CASRDSEYYNEQFF. The DNA for the CDR3 is TGCGCCAGCCGGGACAGCGAGTACTACAATGAGCAGTTCTTC. This chain links TRBV5-1 with TRBJ2-1; 7 bases are shared with TRBD1. J was trimmed by 3 bases and V by 7 bases; bases with no gene match: 7. The CDR3 extends over 14 amino acids. CDR1 and CDR2 from the germline V gene are SGHRS and YFSETQ.